This T cell receptor beta chain was sequenced for a study of PD-L1 blockade in urothelial cancer. About the research overall: About nine tenths of the roughly 30 patients comprised males who had bladder-origin urothelial cancer.

Germline V gene data show CDR1 as MNHEY and CDR2 as SMNVEV (reference sequence). Trimming left V 5 bases short and J 7 bases short, with 15 bases between. CDR3 length: 15 residues. Every PCR was spiked with synthetic TCR analog templates. Produced via immunoSEQ multiplex PCR; TCRdb's table is partial and in-frame only. The table records tens of thousands of clones, 65% to 90% of them present only once. Time point here: peripheral blood 6 weeks after treatment start. Sample numbers ranged from 1 to 8 per patient, encompassing pretreatment and on-treatment collections. This sample comprised PBMCs, obtained around atezolizumab (anti-PD-L1) treatment. The chain couples TRBV27 to TRBJ1-6; possible D gene TRBD1, 5 bases. The clonotype originates from a man aged 55 to 70 with urothelial cancer. The CDR3 bases are TGTGCCAGCAGTGCCTTCAGGGCCCCCAATTCACCCCTCCACTTT. Translated: CASSAFRAPNSPLHF.